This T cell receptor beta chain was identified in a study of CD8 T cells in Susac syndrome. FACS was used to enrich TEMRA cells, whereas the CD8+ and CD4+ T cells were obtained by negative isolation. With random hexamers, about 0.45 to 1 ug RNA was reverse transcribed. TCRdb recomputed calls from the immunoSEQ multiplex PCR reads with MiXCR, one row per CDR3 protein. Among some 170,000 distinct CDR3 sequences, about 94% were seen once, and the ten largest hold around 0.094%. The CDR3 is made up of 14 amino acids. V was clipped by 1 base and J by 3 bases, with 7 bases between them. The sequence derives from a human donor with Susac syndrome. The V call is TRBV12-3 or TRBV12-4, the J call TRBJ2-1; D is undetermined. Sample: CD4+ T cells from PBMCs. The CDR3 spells CASSLGIFYNEQFF. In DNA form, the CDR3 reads TGTGCCAGCAGTTTAGGGATCTTCTACAATGAGCAGTTCTTC.